A selection of T cell receptor beta chains follows, all from one sample in a study of T-cell memory formation after mild COVID-19. In TCRdb, the 5' RACE reads were re-called with MiXCR into one record per CDR3 protein. This table has more than 300,000 distinct CDR3 sequences, 20% to 25% appearing once. Source material: PBMCs or a T cell subset sorted from them (not recorded which). These TCRs come from a man aged 18 to 29 who had mild COVID-19 (a few samples of this study predate the infection). Cell type and time point are not known. CDR3s include the opening cysteine and the closing phenylalanine or tryptophan. Only some rows state a clone size, as once, few, many or a class for expanded clones.

TRBJ2-3,few,15,TRBV2,CASSRTRDLTDTQYF
TRBJ2-2,-,17,TRBV18,CASSRTTFDRHTGELFF
TRBJ1-6,few,14,TRBV4-1,CASSQGRTNSPLHF
TRBJ1-5,-,13,TRBV3-1,CASSQAGDQPQHF
TRBJ2-1,-,17,TRBV10-3,CAIKDSGGPSSYNEQFF
TRBJ1-2,few,17,TRBV12-3/TRBV12-4,CASTLGGAAPRPYGYTF
TRBJ2-3,-,14,TRBV19,CASSFNLEVGTMYF
TRBJ1-2,-,16,TRBV20-1,CSAEGGTGLANYGYTF
TRBJ2-1,few,13,TRBV3-1,CASSQSPVDEQFF
TRBJ2-5,-,14,TRBV19,CASRLTVTGETQYF
TRBJ1-2,few,13,TRBV5-1,CASSLQEVYGYTF
TRBJ1-2,few,13,TRBV11-2,CASSPGTHYGYTF
TRBJ1-1,few,16,TRBV7-2,CASSLARGGRDAEAFF
TRBJ2-5,many,13,TRBV6-6,CASRAGSQETQYF
TRBJ1-1,few,15,TRBV5-1,CASSYRQARGTEAFF
TRBJ1-2,few,11,TRBV29-1,CSVQGDYGYTF
TRBJ2-1,many,15,TRBV7-2,CASSSQGGGFNEQFF
TRBJ2-3,few,14,TRBV5-1,CASSSTASTDTQYF
TRBJ1-5,-,14,TRBV20-1,CSARDTGSGQPQHF
TRBJ2-5,-,13,TRBV10-2,CASTRGEGETQYF
TRBJ2-5,few,16,TRBV4-3,CASSQELAGGQETQYF
TRBJ1-2,few,14,TRBV24-1,CATSGTGLSYGYTF
TRBJ2-3,few,18,TRBV5-1,CASGLTGPYMAGTDTQYF
TRBJ2-5,-,15,TRBV27,CASSLSGLAGETQYF
TRBJ2-3,few,15,TRBV5-4,CASSRLAGITDTQYF
TRBJ1-2,few,15,TRBV7-8,CASSLVPESRYGYTF
TRBJ2-2,-,15,TRBV24-1,CATSQDGRRTGELFF
TRBJ2-3,few,16,TRBV3-1,CASSQGRVGVTDTQYF
TRBJ2-5,-,17,TRBV5-1,CASSLGLDAGGQETQYF
TRBJ1-5,few,14,TRBV10-3,CAISERQGEQPQHF
TRBJ2-1,-,11,TRBV20-1,CRAGGNNEQFF
TRBJ2-7,few,17,TRBV25-1,CASSESGRQGRSYEQYF
TRBJ1-1,few,14,TRBV25-1,CASTTMGWGTEAFF
TRBJ2-6,few,12,TRBV24-1,CATSQAGNVLTF
TRBJ1-2,-,11,TRBV6-5,CASRIGGGYTF
TRBJ1-6,-,14,TRBV19,CASSTRPYNSPLHF
TRBJ2-7,-,14,TRBV4-2,CASSTEGVGYEQYF
TRBJ1-1,few,17,TRBV4-1,CASSQPRGVAPNTEAFF
TRBJ2-2,-,15,TRBV7-9,CASSPGTGARGELFF
TRBJ2-5,few,11,TRBV5-6,CASSFFETQYF